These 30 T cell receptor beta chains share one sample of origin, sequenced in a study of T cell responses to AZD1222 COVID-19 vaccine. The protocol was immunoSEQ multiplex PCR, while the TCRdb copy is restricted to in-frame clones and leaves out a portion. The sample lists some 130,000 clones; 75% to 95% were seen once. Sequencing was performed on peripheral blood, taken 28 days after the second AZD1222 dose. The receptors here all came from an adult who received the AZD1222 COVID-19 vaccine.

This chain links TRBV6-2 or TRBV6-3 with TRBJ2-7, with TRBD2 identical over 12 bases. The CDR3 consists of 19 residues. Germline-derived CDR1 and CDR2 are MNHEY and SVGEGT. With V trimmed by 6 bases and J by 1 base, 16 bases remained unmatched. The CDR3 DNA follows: TGTGCCAGCAGCCCCGGACTAGCGGGAAACGCGCTAGAATCCTACGAGCAGTACGTC. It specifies CASSPGLAGNALESYEQYV.

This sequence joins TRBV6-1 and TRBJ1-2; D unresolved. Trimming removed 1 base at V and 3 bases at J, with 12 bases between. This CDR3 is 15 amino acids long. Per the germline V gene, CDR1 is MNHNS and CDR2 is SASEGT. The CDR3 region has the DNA TGTGCCAGCAGTGAAGGGTGGGCCGGCGACTATGGCTACACCTTC. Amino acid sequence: CASSEGWAGDYGYTF.

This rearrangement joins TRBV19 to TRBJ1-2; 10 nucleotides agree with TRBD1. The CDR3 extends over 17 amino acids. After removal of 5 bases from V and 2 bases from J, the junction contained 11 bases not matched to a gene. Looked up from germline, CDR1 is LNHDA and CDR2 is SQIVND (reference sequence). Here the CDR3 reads CASSVRTGGSLNYGYTF. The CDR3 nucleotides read TGTGCCAGTAGTGTTAGGACAGGGGGTTCACTCAACTATGGCTACACCTTC.

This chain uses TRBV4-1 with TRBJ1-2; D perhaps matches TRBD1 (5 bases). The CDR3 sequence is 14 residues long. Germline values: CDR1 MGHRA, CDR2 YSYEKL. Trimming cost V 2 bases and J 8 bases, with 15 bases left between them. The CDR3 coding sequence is TGCGCCAGCAGCCAATATAGTGAGGGGTTGGGCTACACCTTC. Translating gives CASSQYSEGLGYTF.

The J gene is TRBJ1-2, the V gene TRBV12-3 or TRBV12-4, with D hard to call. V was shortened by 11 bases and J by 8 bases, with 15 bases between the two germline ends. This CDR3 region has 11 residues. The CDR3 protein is CAALKTHGYTF. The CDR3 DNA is TGTGCCGCCCTCAAGACCCACGGCTACACCTTC.

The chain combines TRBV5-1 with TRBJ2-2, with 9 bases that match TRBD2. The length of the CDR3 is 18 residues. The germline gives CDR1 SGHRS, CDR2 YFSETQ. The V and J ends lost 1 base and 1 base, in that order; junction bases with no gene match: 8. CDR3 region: CASSLTRGGALNTGELFF. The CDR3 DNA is TGCGCCAGCAGCTTGACTCGCGGGGGGGCCCTGAACACCGGGGAGCTGTTTTTT.

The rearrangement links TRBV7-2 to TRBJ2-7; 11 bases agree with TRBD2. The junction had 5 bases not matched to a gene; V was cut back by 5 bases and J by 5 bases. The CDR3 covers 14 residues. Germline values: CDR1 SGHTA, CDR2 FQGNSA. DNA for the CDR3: TGTGCCAGCAGCCAAACTAGCGGGAGCCACGAGCAGTACGTC. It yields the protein CASSQTSGSHEQYV.

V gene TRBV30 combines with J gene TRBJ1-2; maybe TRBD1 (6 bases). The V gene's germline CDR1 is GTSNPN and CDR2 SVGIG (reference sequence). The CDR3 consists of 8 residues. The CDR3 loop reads CACQGYTF. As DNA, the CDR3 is TGTGCGTGCCAGGGGTACACCTTC.

CDR3 in amino acids: CASSIGGLGQPQHF. The CDR3 DNA reads as TGTGCCAGTAGTATAGGAGGGTTAGGTCAGCCCCAGCATTTT. The chain is built from TRBV19 and TRBJ1-5; unclear D gene. Germline CDR1 LNHDA, CDR2 SQIVND (reference sequence). V lost 1 base to trimming and J lost 6 bases, with 10 bases between them. This CDR3 has 14 amino acids. Using reference TRBV19 and TRBJ1-5 for the parts outside the CDR3, the full variable domain is DGGITQSPKYLFRKEGQNVTLSCEQNLNHDAMYWYRQDPGQGLRLIYYSQIVNDFQKGDIAEGYSVSREKKESFPLTVTSAQKNPTAFYLCASSIGGLGQPQHFGDGTRLSIL.

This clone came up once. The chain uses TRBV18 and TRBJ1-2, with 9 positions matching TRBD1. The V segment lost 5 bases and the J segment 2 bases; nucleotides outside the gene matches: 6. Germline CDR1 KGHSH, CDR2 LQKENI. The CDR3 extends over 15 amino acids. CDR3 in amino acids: CASSAQGAENYGYTF. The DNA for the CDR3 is TGTGCCAGCTCAGCACAGGGGGCGGAAAACTATGGCTACACCTTC. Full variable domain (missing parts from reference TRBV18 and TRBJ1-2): NAGVMQNPRHLVRRRGQEARLRCSPMKGHSHVYWYRQLPEEGLKFMVYLQKENIIDESGMPKERFSAEFPKEGPSILRIQQVVRGDSAAYFCASSAQGAENYGYTFGSGTRLTVV.

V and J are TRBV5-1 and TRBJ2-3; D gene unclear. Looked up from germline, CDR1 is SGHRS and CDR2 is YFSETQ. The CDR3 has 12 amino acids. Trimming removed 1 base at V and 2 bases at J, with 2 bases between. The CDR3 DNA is TGCGCCAGCAGCTTGCACACAGATACGCAGTATTTT. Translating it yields CASSLHTDTQYF.

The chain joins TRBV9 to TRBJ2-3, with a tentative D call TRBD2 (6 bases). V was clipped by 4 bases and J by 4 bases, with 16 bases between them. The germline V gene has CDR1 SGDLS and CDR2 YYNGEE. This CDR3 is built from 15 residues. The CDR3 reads CASSSGGVAADTQYF. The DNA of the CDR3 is TGTGCCAGCAGCTCTGGGGGTGTAGCGGCAGATACGCAGTATTTT. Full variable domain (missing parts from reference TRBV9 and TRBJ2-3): DSGVTQTPKHLITATGQRVTLRCSPRSGDLSVYWYQQSLDQGLQFLIQYYNGEERAKGNILERFSAQQFPDLHSELNLSSLELGDSALYFCASSSGGVAADTQYFGPGTRLTVL.

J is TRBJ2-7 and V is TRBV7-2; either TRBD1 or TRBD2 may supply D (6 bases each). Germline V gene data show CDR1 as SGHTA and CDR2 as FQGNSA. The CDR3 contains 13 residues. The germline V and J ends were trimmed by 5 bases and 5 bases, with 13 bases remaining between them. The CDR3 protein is CASSATGRHEQYV. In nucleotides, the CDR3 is TGTGCCAGCAGCGCCACAGGGAGGCACGAGCAGTACGTC.

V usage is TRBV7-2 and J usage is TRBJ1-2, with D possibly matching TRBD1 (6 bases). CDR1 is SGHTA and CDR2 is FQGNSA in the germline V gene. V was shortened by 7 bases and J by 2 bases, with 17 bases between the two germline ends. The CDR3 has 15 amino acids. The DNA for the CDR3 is TGTGCCAGCACCCCAAGAGGGGGACCAAACTATGGCTACACCTTC. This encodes CASTPRGGPNYGYTF.

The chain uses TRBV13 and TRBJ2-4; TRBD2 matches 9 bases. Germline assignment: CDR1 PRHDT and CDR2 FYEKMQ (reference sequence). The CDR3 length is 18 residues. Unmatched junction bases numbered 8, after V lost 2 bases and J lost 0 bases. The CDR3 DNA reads TGTGCCAGCAGCTTAAGGCGGGGGGGTCTCCAAGCCAAAAACATTCAGTACTTC. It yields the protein CASSLRRGGLQAKNIQYF.

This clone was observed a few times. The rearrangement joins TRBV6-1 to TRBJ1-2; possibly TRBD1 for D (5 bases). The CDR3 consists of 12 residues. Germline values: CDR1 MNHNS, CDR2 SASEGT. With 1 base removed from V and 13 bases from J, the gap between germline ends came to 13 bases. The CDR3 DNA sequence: TGTGCCAGCAGTGAAGGACAGCCCGCTTCCACCTTC. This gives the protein CASSEGQPASTF.

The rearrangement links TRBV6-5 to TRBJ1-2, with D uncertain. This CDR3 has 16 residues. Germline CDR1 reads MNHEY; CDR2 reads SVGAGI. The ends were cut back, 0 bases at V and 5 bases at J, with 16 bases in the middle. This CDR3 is CASSYSRQDLGYGYTF. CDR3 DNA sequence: TGTGCCAGCAGTTACTCGAGGCAGGACCTGGGGTATGGCTACACCTTC.

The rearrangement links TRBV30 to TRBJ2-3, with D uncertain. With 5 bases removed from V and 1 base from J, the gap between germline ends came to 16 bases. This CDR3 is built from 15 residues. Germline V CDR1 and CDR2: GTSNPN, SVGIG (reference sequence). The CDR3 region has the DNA TGTGCCTGGGGGCATGACATTTCTGGCACAGATACGCAGTATTTT. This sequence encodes CAWGHDISGTDTQYF.

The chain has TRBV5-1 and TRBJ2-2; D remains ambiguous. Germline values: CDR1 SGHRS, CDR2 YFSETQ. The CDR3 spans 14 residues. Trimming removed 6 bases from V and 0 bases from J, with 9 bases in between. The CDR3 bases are TGCGCCAGCACCAGGACGGCGAACACCGGGGAGCTGTTTTTT. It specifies CASTRTANTGELFF.

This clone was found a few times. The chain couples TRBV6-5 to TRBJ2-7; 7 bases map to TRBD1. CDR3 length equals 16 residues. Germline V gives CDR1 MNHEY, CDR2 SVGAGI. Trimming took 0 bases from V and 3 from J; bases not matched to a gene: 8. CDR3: CASSYSDRVRGYEQYF. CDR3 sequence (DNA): TGTGCCAGCAGTTACTCCGACAGGGTTAGAGGCTACGAGCAGTACTTC.

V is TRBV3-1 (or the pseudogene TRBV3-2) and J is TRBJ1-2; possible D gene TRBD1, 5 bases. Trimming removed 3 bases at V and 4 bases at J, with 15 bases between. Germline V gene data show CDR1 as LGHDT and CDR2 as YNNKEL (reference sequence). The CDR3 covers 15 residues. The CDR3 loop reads CASSHKSRVTYGYTF. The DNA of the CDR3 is TGTGCCAGCAGCCATAAATCCAGGGTGACCTATGGCTACACCTTC.

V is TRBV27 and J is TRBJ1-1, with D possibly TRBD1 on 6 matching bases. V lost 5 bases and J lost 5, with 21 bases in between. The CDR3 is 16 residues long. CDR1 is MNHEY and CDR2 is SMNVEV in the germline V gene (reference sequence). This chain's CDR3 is CASSQGHGGGSTEAFF. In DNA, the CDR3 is TGTGCCAGCAGTCAGGGGCATGGGGGGGGGTCGACTGAAGCTTTCTTT.

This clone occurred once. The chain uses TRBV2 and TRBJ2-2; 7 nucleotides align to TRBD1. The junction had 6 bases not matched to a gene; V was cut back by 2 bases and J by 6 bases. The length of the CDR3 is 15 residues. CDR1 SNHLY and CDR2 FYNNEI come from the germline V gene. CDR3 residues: CASSERQGGSGELFF. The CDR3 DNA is TGTGCCAGCAGTGAAAGACAGGGTGGTTCCGGGGAGCTGTTTTTT.

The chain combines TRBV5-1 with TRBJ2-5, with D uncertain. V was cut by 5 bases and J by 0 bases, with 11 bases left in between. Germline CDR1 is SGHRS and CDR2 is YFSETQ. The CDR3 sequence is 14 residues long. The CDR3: CASSSPRYQETQYF. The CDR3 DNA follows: TGCGCCAGCAGTTCGCCGCGGTACCAAGAGACCCAGTACTTC.

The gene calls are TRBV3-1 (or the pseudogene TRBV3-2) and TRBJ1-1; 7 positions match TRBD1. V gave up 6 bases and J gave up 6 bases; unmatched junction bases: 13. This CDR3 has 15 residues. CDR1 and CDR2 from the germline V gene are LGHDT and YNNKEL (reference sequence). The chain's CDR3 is CASSPWTGGSPEAFF. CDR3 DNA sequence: TGTGCCAGCAGTCCTTGGACAGGAGGGAGTCCTGAAGCTTTCTTT.

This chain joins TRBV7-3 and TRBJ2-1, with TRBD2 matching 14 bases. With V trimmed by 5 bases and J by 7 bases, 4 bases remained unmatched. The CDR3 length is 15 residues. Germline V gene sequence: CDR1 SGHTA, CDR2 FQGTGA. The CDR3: CASSKGLAGDNEQFF. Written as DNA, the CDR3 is TGTGCCAGCAGCAAGGGACTAGCGGGGGATAATGAGCAGTTCTTC.

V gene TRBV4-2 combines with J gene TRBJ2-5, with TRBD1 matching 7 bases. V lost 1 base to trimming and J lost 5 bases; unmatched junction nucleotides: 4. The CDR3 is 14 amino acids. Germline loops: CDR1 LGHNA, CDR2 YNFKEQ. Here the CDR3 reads CASSQGQGFETQYF. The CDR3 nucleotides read TGTGCCAGCAGCCAAGGACAGGGCTTCGAGACCCAGTACTTC.

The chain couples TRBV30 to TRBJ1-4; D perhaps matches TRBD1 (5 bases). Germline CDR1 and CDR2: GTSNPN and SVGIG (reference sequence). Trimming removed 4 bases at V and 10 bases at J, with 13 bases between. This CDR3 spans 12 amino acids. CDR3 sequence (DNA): TGTGCCTGGACGGGGGAGCGGGGAAAACTGTTTTTT. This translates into CAWTGERGKLFF.

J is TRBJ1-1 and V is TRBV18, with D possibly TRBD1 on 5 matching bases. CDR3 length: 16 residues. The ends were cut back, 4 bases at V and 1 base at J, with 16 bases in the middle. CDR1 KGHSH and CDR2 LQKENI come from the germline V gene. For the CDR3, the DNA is TGTGCCAGCTCACGGGTCCCACCCGGACAGAACACTGAAGCTTTCTTT. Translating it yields CASSRVPPGQNTEAFF.

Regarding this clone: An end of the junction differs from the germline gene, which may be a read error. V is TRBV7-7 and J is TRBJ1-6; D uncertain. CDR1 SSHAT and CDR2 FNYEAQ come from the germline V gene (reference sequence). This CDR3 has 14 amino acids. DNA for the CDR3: TGTGCTAGCAGCTTGACACAGAATAATTCACCCCTCCACTTT. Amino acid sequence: CASSLTQNNSPLHF.